This T cell receptor beta chain was sequenced during a study of metastatic and nonmetastatic thyroid tumors (TCRdb year 2020). About the investigation overall: For patients with malignant and with benign thyroid disease, the researchers compared repertoires between peripheral blood samples and tumor or nodule tissue samples. The investigation overall reported the following: In both blood and tumor samples, malignant tumors were reported to have significantly higher TCR beta diversity than benign nodules.

Details on this clone: Which antigen it targets is not known. Base qualities are not provided; no much larger clone lies one nucleotide away.

None of the patients had been given any treatment before thyroid surgery. The study retrospectively analysed patient clinical samples collected from the early 2010s to the late 2010s using T-cell receptor beta sequencing. Libraries were prepared through PCR. The run used an Illumina HiSeq 4000. High-throughput sequencing was used to profile the TCR beta-chain CDR3 region of every patient. On the authors' methods: Drawing on CDR3 differences between clinicopathological groups, the researchers built a classifier meant to tell apart patients with distant-metastatic papillary thyroid cancer. The Shannon index was used to measure repertoire diversity, and the Morisita-Horn index was used to measure how similar tumor and blood repertoires were. TCRdb reanalyzed the raw reads on its own, using fastp at Q25 for trimming and MiXCR for clone calling, and kept in-frame beta chains. The V and J calls, along with clone size, are taken from TCRdb and not from the paper's own processing. For this sample there are 25,000 to 30,000 clones; 15% to 20% appear just once. Clones ranked in the top ten supply roughly 4% of the sample.

The germline V gene (reference sequence) gives CDR1 as SEHNR and CDR2 as FQNEAQ. Measured from the cysteine to the phenylalanine, the CDR3 is 12 residues long. Only CDR3 DNA is held: 36 bases, read in frame from base 1. The V end loses 3 bases and the J end loses 14 bases, and a stretch of 11 bases separates them. The sequenced sample consisted of blood. The chain employs TRBV7-9 and TRBJ1-6; the D gene identity is not certain. The clonotype comes from a female donor with papillary thyroid cancer or a benign thyroid nodule (not recorded which). Some clones in this sample may be carry-over from other donors' samples. Here the CDR3 is given as CASSFDTRTLHF. The DNA reads as follows: TGTGCCAGCAGCTTTGATACTCGAACCCTCCACTTT.